These 10 T cell receptor beta chains originate from one sample sequenced in a study of blood T cell repertoires in COVID-19. Profiled with immunoSEQ multiplex PCR; TCRdb holds only in-frame clones, not every one. The repertoire holds fewer than 250,000 clones, with 80% to 85% as singletons. Source material: peripheral blood. The receptors come from a human donor in a cohort sampled during active COVID-19.

The rearrangement uses TRBV2 and TRBJ2-2, with 14 bases lining up with TRBD2. The CDR3 has 18 residues. In germline, CDR1 is SNHLY, CDR2 FYNNEI. V dropped 5 bases and J dropped 0; count of bases not matched to a gene: 5. CDR3 region: CASSQTSGGAPNTGELFF. CDR3 bases: TGTGCCAGCAGTCAGACTAGCGGGGGGGCCCCGAACACCGGGGAGCTGTTTTTT.

This chain connects TRBV28 to TRBJ2-5, with D possibly matching TRBD2 (6 bases). In germline, CDR1 is MDHEN, CDR2 SYDVKM. V dropped 2 bases and J dropped 7 bases, with 20 bases sitting between them. The CDR3 loop spans 16 amino acids. CDR3 protein: CASSLGGRVHQLTQYF. The CDR3, as DNA: TGTGCCAGCAGTTTAGGGGGGAGAGTGCACCAATTGACCCAGTACTTC.

The rearrangement joins TRBV29-1 to TRBJ2-5; tentative D call: TRBD1 (7 bases). Germline V gene sequence: CDR1 SQVTM, CDR2 ANQGSEA. This CDR3 contains 13 residues. V was shortened by 6 bases and J by 5 bases, with 16 bases between the two germline ends. CDR3 in amino acids: CSVDQGGVETQYF. The DNA for the CDR3 is TGCAGCGTCGATCAGGGGGGTGTGGAGACCCAGTACTTC.

The chain uses TRBV14 and TRBJ2-4; D is possibly TRBD2 (6 bases). Germline V gene lookup returns CDR1 SGHDN and CDR2 FVKESK. This CDR3 comprises 15 residues. The ends were cut back, 4 bases at V and 3 bases at J, with 13 bases in the middle. The CDR3 spells CASSLGGKGKNIQYF. In DNA, the CDR3 is TGTGCCAGCAGCCTGGGGGGAAAGGGCAAAAACATTCAGTACTTC.

The chain carries TRBV6-6 and TRBJ2-4; D possibly corresponds to TRBD2 (6 bases). The CDR3 sequence is 16 residues long. V lost 4 bases and J 0 bases, leaving 13 bases between the germline ends. CDR1 and CDR2 (germline): MNHNY, SVGAGI (reference sequence). The CDR3 DNA sequence: TGTGCCAGCAGTTCGGACTACCTGACAGCCAAAAACATTCAGTACTTC. Its translation is CASSSDYLTAKNIQYF.

The J gene is TRBJ2-1, the V gene TRBV5-1, with 9 nucleotides matching TRBD1. The germline gives CDR1 SGHRS, CDR2 YFSETQ. The CDR3 sequence is 15 residues long. The junction had 14 bases not matched to a gene; V was cut back by 8 bases and J by 8 bases. The CDR3 DNA follows: TGCGCCAGTACTTTGCAGGGACAGGGTTCGGATGAGCAGTTCTTC. Its protein product is CASTLQGQGSDEQFF.

The V call is TRBV27, the J call TRBJ2-5; 8 nucleotides line up with TRBD2. Germline loops: CDR1 MNHEY, CDR2 SMNVEV (reference sequence). The CDR3 runs to 16 residues. The ends lost 6 bases at V and 2 bases at J; junction bases unmatched: 11. This CDR3 reads CASRGEGSGIQETQYF. CDR3 in DNA: TGTGCCAGCAGAGGGGAGGGTAGCGGGATTCAAGAGACCCAGTACTTC.

This rearrangement joins TRBV10-3 to TRBJ1-1; D remains unclear. The V gene lost 0 bases and the J gene lost 5 bases, with 10 bases spanning the gap. This CDR3 has 14 residues. The germline CDR1 and CDR2 sequences are ENHRY and SYGVKD. CDR3 DNA sequence: TGTGCCATCAGTGAGTCGACGGGATTTACTGAAGCTTTCTTT. Protein: CAISESTGFTEAFF.

The rearrangement joins TRBV10-1 to TRBJ2-1, with 8 bases lining up with TRBD1. CDR3 length: 16 amino acids. V lost 3 bases and J lost 4; bases outside the gene matches: 8. CDR1 and CDR2 (germline): WNHNN, SYGVQD (reference sequence). The CDR3 coding sequence is TGCGCCAGCAGTGACAGGGGGCGAGATCTGTACAATGAGCAGTTCTTC. It specifies CASSDRGRDLYNEQFF.

The chain links TRBV6-1 to TRBJ2-5; D is possibly TRBD1 (6 bases). Germline CDR1 MNHNS, CDR2 SASEGT. Trimming removed 2 bases at V and 2 bases at J, with 15 bases between. This CDR3 comprises 16 residues. The CDR3 spells CASSEPGQIQQETQYF. The CDR3 DNA reads as TGTGCCAGCAGTGAACCAGGACAGATTCAACAAGAGACCCAGTACTTC.